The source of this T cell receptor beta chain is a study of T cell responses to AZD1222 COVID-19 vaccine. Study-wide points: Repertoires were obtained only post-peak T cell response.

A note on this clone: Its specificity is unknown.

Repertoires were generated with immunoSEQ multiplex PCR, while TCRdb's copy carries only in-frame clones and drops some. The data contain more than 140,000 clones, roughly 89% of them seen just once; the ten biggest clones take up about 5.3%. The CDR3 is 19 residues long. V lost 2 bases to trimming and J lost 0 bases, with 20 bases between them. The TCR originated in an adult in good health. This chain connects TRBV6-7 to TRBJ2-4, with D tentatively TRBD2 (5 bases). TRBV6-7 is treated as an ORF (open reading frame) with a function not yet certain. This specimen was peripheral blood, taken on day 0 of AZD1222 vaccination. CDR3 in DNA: TGTGCCAGCAGTTACAGCCTTGTATTTCGGGGAGTAGCCAAAAACATTCAGTACTTC. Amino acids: CASSYSLVFRGVAKNIQYF.